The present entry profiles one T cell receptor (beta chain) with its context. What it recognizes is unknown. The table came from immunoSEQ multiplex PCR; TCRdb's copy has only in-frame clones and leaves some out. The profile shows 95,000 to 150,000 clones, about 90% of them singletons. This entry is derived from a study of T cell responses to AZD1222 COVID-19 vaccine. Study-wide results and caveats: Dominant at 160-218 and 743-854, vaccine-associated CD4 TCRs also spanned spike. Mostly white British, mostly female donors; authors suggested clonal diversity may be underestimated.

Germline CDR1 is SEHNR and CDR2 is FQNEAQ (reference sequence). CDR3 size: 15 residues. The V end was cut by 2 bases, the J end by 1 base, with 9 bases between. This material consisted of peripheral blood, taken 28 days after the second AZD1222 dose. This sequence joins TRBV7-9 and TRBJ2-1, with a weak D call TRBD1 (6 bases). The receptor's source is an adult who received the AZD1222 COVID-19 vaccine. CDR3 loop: CASSLNTGSYNEQFF. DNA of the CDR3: TGTGCCAGCAGCTTAAACACAGGGTCCTACAATGAGCAGTTCTTC.